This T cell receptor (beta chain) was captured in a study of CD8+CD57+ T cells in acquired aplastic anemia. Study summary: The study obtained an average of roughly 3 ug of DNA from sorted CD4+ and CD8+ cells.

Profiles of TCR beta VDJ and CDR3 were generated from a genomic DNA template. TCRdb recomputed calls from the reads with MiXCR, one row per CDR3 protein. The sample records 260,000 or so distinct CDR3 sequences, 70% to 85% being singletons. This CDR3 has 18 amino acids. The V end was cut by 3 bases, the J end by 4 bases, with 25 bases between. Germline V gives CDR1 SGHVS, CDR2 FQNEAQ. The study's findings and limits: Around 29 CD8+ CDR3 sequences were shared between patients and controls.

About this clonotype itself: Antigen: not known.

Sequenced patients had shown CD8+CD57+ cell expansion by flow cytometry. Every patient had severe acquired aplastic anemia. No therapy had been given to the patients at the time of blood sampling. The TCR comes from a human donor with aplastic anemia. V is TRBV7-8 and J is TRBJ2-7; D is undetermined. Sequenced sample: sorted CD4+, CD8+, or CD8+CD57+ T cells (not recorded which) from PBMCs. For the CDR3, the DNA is TGTGCCAGCAGCTTTCAGGCAGGCGCCAATGCCCTTTATTACGAGCAGTACGTC. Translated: CASSFQAGANALYYEQYV.